This T cell receptor beta chain was identified in a study of T-cell memory formation after mild COVID-19. For the study at large: Largely donor-specific sequence clusters came from a couple of donors.

The study, taken as a whole, reports: Among CD4+ contracting clones, most were CM and EM, and CD8+ ones EMRA. The study detected some responding clones in pre-infection memory, suggesting cross-reactive memory joined. Day 37-peaking second-wave clones had unconfirmed SARS-CoV-2 specificity.

This clonotype was seen only a few times. Antigen unknown. Via MiXCR, TCRdb re-called the 5' RACE reads, giving one row per CDR3 protein. The sample has about 560,000 distinct CDR3 sequences, roughly 17% seen once. This CDR3 has 16 residues. CDR1 MNHEY and CDR2 SVGAGI come from the germline V gene. Trimming took 0 bases from V and 1 from J, leaving 7 bases between them. The clonotype originates from an adult woman who had mild COVID-19 (a few samples of this study predate the infection). Cell type and time point are not known. The gene calls are TRBV6-5 and TRBJ2-6; D gene ambiguous. Input material: PBMCs or a T cell subset sorted from them (not recorded which). This CDR3 is CASSYSKTSGANVLTF. CDR3 coding DNA: TGTGCCAGCAGTTACTCGAAAACTTCTGGGGCCAACGTCCTGACTTTC.